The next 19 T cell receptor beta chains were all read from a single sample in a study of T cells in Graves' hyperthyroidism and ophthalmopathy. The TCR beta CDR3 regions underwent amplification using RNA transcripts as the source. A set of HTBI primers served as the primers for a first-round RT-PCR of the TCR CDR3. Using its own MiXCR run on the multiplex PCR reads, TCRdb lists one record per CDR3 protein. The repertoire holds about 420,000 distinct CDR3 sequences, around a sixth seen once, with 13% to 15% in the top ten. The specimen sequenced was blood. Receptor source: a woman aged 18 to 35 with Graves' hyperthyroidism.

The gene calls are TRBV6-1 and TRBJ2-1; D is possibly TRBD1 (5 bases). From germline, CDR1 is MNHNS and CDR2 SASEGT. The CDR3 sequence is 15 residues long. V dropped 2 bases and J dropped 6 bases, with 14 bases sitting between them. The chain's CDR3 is CASSELSGAPNEQFF. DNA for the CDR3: TGTGCCAGCAGTGAACTGAGTGGGGCACCCAATGAGCAGTTCTTC.

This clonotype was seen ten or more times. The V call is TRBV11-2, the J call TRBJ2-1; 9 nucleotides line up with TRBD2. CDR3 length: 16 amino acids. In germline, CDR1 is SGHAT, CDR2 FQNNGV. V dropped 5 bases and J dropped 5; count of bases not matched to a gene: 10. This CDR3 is CASSLNGGGRDNEQFF. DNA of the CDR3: TGTGCCAGCAGCCTAAATGGAGGCGGGAGGGACAATGAGCAGTTCTTC. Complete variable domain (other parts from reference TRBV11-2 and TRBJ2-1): EAGVAQSPRYKIIEKRQSVAFWCNPISGHATLYWYQQILGQGPKLLIQFQNNGVVDDSQLPKDRFSAERLKGVDSTLKIQPAKLEDSAVYLCASSLNGGGRDNEQFFGPGTRLTVL.

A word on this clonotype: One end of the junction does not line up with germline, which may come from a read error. CDR3 sequence: CASSFWTGSSYGQYF. The CDR3 DNA sequence: TGTGCCAGCAGTTTCTGGACAGGGAGCTCCTACGGGCAGTACTTC. This chain joins TRBV28 and TRBJ2-7; TRBD1 matches at 8 bases. This CDR3 contains 15 residues. Germline values: CDR1 MDHEN, CDR2 SYDVKM.

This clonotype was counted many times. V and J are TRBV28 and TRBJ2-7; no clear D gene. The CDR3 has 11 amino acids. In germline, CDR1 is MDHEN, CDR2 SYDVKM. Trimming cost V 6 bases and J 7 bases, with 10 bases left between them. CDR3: CASRDSGEQYF. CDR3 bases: TGTGCCAGCAGGGATTCGGGTGAGCAGTACTTC.

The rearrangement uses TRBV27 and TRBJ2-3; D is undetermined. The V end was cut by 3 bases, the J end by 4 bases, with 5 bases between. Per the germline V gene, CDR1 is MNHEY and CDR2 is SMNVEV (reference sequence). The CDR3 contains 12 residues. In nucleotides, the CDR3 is TGTGCCAGCAGTTTCGGATCAGATACGCAGTATTTT. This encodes CASSFGSDTQYF.

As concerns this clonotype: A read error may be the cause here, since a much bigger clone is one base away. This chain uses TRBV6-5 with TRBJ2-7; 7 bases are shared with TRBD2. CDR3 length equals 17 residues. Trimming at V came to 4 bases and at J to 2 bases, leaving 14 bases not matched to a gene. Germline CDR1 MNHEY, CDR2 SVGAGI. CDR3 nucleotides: TGTGCCAGCAGTTCTCACTCTGCGGGAGAATCCACCTACGAGCAGTACTTC. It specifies CASSSHSAGESTYEQYF.

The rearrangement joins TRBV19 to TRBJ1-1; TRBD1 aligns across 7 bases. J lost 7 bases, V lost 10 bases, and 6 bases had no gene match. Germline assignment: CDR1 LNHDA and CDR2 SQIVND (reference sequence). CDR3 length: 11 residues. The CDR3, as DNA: TGTGCCACCGGGACAGTTATTGAAGCTTTCTTT. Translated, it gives CATGTVIEAFF. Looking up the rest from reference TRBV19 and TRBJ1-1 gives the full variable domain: DGGITQSPKYLFRKEGQNVTLSCEQNLNHDAMYWYRQDPGQGLRLIYYSQIVNDFQKGDIAEGYSVSREKKESFPLTVTSAQKNPTAFYLCATGTVIEAFFGQGTRLTVV.

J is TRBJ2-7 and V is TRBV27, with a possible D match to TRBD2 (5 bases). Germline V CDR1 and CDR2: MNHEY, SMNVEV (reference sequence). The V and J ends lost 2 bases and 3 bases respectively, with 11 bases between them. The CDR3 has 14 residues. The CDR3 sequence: CASSLAGYNYEQYF. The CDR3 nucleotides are TGTGCCAGCAGTTTAGCGGGTTACAACTACGAGCAGTACTTC.

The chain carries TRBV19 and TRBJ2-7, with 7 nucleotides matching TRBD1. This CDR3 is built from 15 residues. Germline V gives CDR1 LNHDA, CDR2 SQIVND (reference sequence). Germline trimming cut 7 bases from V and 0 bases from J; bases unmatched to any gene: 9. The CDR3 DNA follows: TGTGCCAGTACCCGGACAGGAACGAGCTCCTACGAGCAGTACTTC. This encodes CASTRTGTSSYEQYF.

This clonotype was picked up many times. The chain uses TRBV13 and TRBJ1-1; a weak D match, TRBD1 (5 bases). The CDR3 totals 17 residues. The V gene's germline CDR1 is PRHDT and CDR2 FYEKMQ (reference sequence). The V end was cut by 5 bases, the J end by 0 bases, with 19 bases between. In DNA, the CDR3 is TGTGCCAGCAGCGAGGGTTATCGGGGGGAATTGAACACTGAAGCTTTCTTT. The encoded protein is CASSEGYRGELNTEAFF.

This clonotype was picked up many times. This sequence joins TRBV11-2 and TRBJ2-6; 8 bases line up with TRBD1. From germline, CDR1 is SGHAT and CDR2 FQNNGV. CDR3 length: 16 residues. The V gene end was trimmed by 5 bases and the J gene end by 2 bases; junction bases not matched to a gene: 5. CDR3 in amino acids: CASSLTGAAGANVLTF. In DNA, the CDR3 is TGTGCCAGCAGCCTGACAGGGGCGGCTGGGGCCAACGTCCTGACTTTC. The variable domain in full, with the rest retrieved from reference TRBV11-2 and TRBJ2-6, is EAGVAQSPRYKIIEKRQSVAFWCNPISGHATLYWYQQILGQGPKLLIQFQNNGVVDDSQLPKDRFSAERLKGVDSTLKIQPAKLEDSAVYLCASSLTGAAGANVLTFGAGSRLTVL.

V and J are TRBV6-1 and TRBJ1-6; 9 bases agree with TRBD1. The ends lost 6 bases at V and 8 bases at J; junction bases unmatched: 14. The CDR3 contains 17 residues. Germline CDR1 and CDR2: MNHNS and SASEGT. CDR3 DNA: TGTGCCAGCAGCCATGGCGGGACAGGGATGGCTGATTCACCCCTCCACTTT. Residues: CASSHGGTGMADSPLHF.

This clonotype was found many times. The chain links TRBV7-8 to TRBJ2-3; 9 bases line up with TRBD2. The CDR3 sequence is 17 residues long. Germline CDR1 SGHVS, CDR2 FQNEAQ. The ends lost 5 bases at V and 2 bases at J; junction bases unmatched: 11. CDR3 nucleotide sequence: TGTGCCAGCAGCGCCTTCCCGCGGGGGGGAATCACAGATACGCAGTATTTT. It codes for CASSAFPRGGITDTQYF.

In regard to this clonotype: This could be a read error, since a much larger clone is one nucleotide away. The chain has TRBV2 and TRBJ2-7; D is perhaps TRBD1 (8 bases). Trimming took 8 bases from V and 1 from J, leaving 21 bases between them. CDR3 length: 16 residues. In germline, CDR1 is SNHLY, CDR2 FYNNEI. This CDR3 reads CASHQGASGLSYEQYF. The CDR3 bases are TGTGCCAGCCACCAGGGGGCTAGCGGCCTATCCTACGAGCAGTACTTC.

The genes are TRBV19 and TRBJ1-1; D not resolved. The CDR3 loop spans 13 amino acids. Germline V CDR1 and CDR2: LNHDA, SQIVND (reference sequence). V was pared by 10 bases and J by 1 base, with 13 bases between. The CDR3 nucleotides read TGTGCCATCCGGCGGCAGACGAACACTGAAGCTTTCTTT. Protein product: CAIRRQTNTEAFF.

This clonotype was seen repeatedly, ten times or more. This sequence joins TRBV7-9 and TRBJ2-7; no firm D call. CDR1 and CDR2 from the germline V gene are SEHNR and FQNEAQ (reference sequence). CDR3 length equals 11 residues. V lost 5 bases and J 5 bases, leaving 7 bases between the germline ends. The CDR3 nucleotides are TGTGCCAGCAGCAACTCGGACGAGCAGTACTTC. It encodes CASSNSDEQYF.

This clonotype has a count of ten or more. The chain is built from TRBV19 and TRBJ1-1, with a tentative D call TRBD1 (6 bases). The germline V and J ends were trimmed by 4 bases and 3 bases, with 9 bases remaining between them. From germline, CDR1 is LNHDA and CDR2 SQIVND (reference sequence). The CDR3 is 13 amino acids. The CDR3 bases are TGTGCCAGTAGTACCAGGGGATACACTGAAGCTTTCTTT. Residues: CASSTRGYTEAFF. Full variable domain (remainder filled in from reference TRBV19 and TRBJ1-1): DGGITQSPKYLFRKEGQNVTLSCEQNLNHDAMYWYRQDPGQGLRLIYYSQIVNDFQKGDIAEGYSVSREKKESFPLTVTSAQKNPTAFYLCASSTRGYTEAFFGQGTRLTVV.

The CDR3 loop reads CASSHGQGVGYTF. CDR3 coding DNA: TGTGCCAGCAGCCATGGACAGGGGGTTGGCTACACCTTC. The chain combines TRBV12-3 or TRBV12-4 with TRBJ1-2; TRBD1 aligns across 10 bases. The CDR3 is 13 residues long. V shed 6 bases, J shed 7 bases, and the junction held 5 bases outside the gene matches.

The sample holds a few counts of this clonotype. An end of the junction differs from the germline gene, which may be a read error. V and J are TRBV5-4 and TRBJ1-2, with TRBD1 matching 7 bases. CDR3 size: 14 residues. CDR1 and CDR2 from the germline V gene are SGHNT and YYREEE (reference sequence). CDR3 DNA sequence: TGTGCCAGCAGCCTGACAGGGACGCCCTATGGAGAGGCCTTC. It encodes CASSLTGTPYGEAF.